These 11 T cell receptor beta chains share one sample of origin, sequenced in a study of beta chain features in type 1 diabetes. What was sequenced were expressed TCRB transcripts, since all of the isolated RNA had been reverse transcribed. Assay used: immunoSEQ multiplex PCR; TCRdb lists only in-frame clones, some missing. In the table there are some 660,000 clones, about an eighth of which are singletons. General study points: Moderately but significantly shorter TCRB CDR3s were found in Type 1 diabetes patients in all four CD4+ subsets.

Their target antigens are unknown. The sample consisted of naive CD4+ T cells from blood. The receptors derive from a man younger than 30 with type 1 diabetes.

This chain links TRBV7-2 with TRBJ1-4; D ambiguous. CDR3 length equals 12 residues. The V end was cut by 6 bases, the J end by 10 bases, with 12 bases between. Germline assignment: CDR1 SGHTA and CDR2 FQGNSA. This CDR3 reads CASRASSGKLFF. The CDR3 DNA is TGTGCCAGCAGAGCAAGTAGCGGAAAACTGTTTTTT.

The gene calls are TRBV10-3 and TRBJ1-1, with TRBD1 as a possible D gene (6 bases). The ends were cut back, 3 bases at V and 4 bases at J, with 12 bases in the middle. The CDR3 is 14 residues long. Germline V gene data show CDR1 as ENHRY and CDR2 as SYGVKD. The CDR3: CAISEAGDGTEAFF. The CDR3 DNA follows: TGTGCCATCAGTGAAGCAGGGGACGGCACTGAAGCTTTCTTT.

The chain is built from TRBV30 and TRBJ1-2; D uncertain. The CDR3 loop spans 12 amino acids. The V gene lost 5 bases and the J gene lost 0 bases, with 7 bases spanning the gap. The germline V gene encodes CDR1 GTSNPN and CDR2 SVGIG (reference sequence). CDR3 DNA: TGTGCCTGGTTGATGACTAACTATGGCTACACCTTC. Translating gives CAWLMTNYGYTF.

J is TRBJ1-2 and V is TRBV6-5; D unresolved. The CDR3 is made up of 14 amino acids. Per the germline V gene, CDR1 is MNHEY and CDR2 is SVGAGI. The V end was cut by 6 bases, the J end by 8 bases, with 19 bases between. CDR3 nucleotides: TGTGCCAGCAGCCTTACCGGGGAGTCTCTGGGCTACACCTTC. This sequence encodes CASSLTGESLGYTF.

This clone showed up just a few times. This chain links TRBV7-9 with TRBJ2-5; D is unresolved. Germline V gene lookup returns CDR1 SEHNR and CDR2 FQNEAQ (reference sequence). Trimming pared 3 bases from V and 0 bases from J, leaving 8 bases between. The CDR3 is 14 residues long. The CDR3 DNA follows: TGTGCCAGCAGCTTTGGTGGGTACCAAGAGACCCAGTACTTC. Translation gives CASSFGGYQETQYF.

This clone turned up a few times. The CDR3 sequence is CASQPQTGAYNEQFF. CDR3 bases: TGTGCCAGCCAACCTCAGACAGGGGCTTACAATGAGCAGTTCTTC. The chain employs TRBV25-1 and TRBJ2-1, with 8 positions matching TRBD1. Germline assignment: CDR1 MGHDK and CDR2 SYGVNS. This CDR3 has 15 residues. V lost 8 bases to trimming and J lost 4 bases; unmatched junction nucleotides: 10.

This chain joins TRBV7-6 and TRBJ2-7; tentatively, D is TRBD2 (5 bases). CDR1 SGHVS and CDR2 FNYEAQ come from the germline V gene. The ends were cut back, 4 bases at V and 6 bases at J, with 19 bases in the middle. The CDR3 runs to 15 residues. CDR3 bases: TGTGCCAGCAGCTGGGAGATAGGGCCCGGTTCCGAGCAGTACTTC. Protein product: CASSWEIGPGSEQYF. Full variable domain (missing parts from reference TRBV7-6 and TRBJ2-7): GAGVSQSPRYKVTKRGQDVALRCDPISGHVSLYWYRQALGQGPEFLTYFNYEAQQDKSGLPNDRFSAERPEGSISTLTIQRTEQRDSAMYRCASSWEIGPGSEQYFGPGTRLTVT.

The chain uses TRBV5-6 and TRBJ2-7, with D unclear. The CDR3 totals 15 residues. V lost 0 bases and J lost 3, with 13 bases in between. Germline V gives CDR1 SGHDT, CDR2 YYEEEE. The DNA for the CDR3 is TGTGCCAGCAGCTTGGGGCCGGACGGTTTCTACGAGCAGTACTTC. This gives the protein CASSLGPDGFYEQYF. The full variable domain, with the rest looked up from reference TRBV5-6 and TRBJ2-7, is DAGVTQSPTHLIKTRGQQVTLRCSPKSGHDTVSWYQQALGQGPQFIFQYYEEEERQRGNFPDRFSGHQFPNYSSELNVNALLLGDSALYLCASSLGPDGFYEQYFGPGTRLTVT.

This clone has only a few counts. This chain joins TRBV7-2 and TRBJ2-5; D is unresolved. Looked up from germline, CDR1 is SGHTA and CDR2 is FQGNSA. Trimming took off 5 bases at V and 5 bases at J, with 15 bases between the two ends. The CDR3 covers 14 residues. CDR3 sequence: CASSPSSVAETQYF. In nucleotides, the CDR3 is TGTGCCAGCAGCCCTAGTTCGGTTGCGGAGACCCAGTACTTC.

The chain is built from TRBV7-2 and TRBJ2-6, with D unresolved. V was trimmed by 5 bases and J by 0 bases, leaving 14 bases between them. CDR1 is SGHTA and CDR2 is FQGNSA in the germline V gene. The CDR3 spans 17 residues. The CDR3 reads CASSRMGRVSGANVLTF. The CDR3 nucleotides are TGTGCCAGCAGCCGAATGGGCCGGGTCTCTGGGGCCAACGTCCTGACTTTC.

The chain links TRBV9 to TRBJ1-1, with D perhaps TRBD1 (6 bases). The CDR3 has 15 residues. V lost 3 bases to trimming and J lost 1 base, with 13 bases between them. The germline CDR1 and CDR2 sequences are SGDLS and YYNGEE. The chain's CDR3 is CASSGTGTPNTEAFF. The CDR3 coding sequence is TGTGCCAGCAGCGGTACCGGGACACCGAACACTGAAGCTTTCTTT.